The rows below give T cell receptor beta chains drawn from one sample of a study of cytomegalovirus exposure and HLA in healthy donors. The protocol was immunoSEQ multiplex PCR, while the TCRdb copy is restricted to in-frame clones and leaves out a portion. The sample consists of some 150,000 clones, about 60% of them appearing once. The sequencing input was PBMCs. These receptors originate from a woman aged 55-70 years in good health and CMV-seropositive. Each CDR3 is given with its conserved first and last residue. Each record gives: CDR3 length, clone size, D gene, V gene, J gene, CDR3 DNA, CDR3 protein. D genes are given only for firm matches. Not every row has a clone size; where given, it reads once, few, many or a size class.

length: 16; size: few; D: TRBD2; V: TRBV10-3; J: TRBJ2-1; DNA: TGTGCCACAGGGGGACGGAGCGGGGGGTCCTACAATGAGCAGTTCTTC; CDR3: CATGGRSGGSYNEQFF
length: 14; size: NA; D: TRBD2; V: TRBV5-1; J: TRBJ2-1; DNA: TGCGCCAGCAGCCCGGGCGAAAGCGGGAGGGTTCAGTTCTTC; CDR3: CASSPGESGRVQFF
length: 15; size: NA; D: TRBD2; V: TRBV28; J: TRBJ2-5; DNA: TGTGCCAGCACCCCGATGCTAGCGGGAGAAGAGACCCAGTACTTC; CDR3: CASTPMLAGEETQYF
length: 15; size: NA; D: NA; V: TRBV30; J: TRBJ1-1; DNA: TGTGCCTGGAGTGTACTTTTGGGGAGAGGTACTGAAGCTTTCTTT; CDR3: CAWSVLLGRGTEAFF
length: 16; size: few; D: TRBD2; V: TRBV28; J: TRBJ2-1; DNA: TGTGCCAGCAGCCCGTACCCACTAGCGTACTACAATGAGCAGTTCTTC; CDR3: CASSPYPLAYYNEQFF
length: 20; size: NA; D: TRBD2; V: TRBV4-2; J: TRBJ2-2; DNA: TGTGCCAGCAGCCAAGATTTTGGGGTAGCGGCGGGAGTTAACACCGGGGAGCTGTTTTTT; CDR3: CASSQDFGVAAGVNTGELFF
length: 15; size: NA; D: NA; V: TRBV7-9; J: TRBJ1-4; DNA: TGTGCCAGCAGCAAGACAGCTGCAACTAATGAAAAACTGTTTTTT; CDR3: CASSKTAATNEKLFF
length: 14; size: NA; D: NA; V: TRBV5-1; J: TRBJ1-1; DNA: TGCGCCAGCAGCTTGGGACCGGGAGGGACTGAAGCTTTCTTT; CDR3: CASSLGPGGTEAFF
length: 14; size: NA; D: NA; V: TRBV4-2; J: TRBJ1-1; DNA: TGTGCCAGCAGCCAAGATCCGGGTAGGAGTGAAGCTTTCTTT; CDR3: CASSQDPGRSEAFF
length: 14; size: NA; D: NA; V: TRBV28; J: TRBJ1-4; DNA: TGTGCCGCCCGAGGGTCCACAACTAATGAAAAACTGTTTTTT; CDR3: CAARGSTTNEKLFF
length: 13; size: NA; D: TRBD1; V: TRBV6-5; J: TRBJ1-1; DNA: TGTGCCAGCAGTAGGGGACAGGGGATTGAAGCTTTCTTT; CDR3: CASSRGQGIEAFF
length: 16; size: NA; D: TRBD2; V: TRBV15; J: TRBJ2-3; DNA: TGTGCCACCAGCAGAGATGGCCTAGCGGTTGCAGATACGCAGTATTTT; CDR3: CATSRDGLAVADTQYF
length: 16; size: NA; D: NA; V: TRBV5-6; J: TRBJ2-3; DNA: TGTGCCAGCAGCTTGGGGCTAGCAAGCCGCACAGATACGCAGTATTTT; CDR3: CASSLGLASRTDTQYF
length: 15; size: NA; D: NA; V: TRBV9; J: TRBJ1-1; DNA: TGTGCCAGCAGCCCGCGGGGGCGATGGGACACTGAAGCTTTCTTT; CDR3: CASSPRGRWDTEAFF
length: 15; size: few; D: NA; V: TRBV27; J: TRBJ1-1; DNA: TGTGCCAGCAGTTTAGGAGGGCAGGGCAACACTGAAGCTTTCTTT; CDR3: CASSLGGQGNTEAFF
length: 15; size: NA; D: TRBD2; V: TRBV7-8; J: TRBJ2-7; DNA: TGTGCCAGCAGCTTAGAGGGACTAGCGTTCCACGAGCAGTACTTC; CDR3: CASSLEGLAFHEQYF
length: 18; size: NA; D: TRBD1; V: TRBV28; J: TRBJ1-4; DNA: TGTGCCAGCAGTCCGGACAGGCGACTCTTTTCAACTAATGAAAAACTGTTTTTT; CDR3: CASSPDRRLFSTNEKLFF
length: 15; size: NA; D: NA; V: TRBV30; J: TRBJ2-5; DNA: TGTGCCTGTCTCCAATCCCTAGTGGCCCGGGAGACCCAGTACTTC; CDR3: CACLQSLVARETQYF
length: 13; size: NA; D: NA; V: TRBV27; J: TRBJ2-3; DNA: TGTGCCAGCAGTCCACAACAGGAAAATACGCAGTATTTT; CDR3: CASSPQQENTQYF
length: 14; size: few; D: NA; V: TRBV4-1; J: TRBJ2-1; DNA: TGCGCCAGCAGCCAAGGGCGGTCCTACAATGAGCAGTTCTTC; CDR3: CASSQGRSYNEQFF
length: 16; size: NA; D: TRBD2; V: TRBV6-4; J: TRBJ2-6; DNA: TGTGCCAGCAGTGATGAGCGGGGCTCTGGGGCCAACGTCCTGACTTTC; CDR3: CASSDERGSGANVLTF
length: 16; size: once; D: NA; V: TRBV9; J: TRBJ2-1; DNA: TGTGCCAGCAGCGAGCTAGCGCAAACCTCCTACAATGAGCAGTTCTTC; CDR3: CASSELAQTSYNEQFF
length: 14; size: NA; D: NA; V: TRBV7-9; J: TRBJ2-1; DNA: TGTGCCACCTCCCCCGGGACTTCCTACAATGAGCAGTTCTTC; CDR3: CATSPGTSYNEQFF
length: 12; size: NA; D: TRBD2; V: TRBV29-1; J: TRBJ2-3; DNA: TGCAGCGTTCGACTAGCTTCAGATACGCAGTATTTT; CDR3: CSVRLASDTQYF
length: 14; size: NA; D: NA; V: TRBV27; J: TRBJ1-5; DNA: TGTGCCAGCAGTTTATCTTTTGACTATCAGCCCCAGCATTTT; CDR3: CASSLSFDYQPQHF
length: 13; size: NA; D: TRBD1; V: TRBV30; J: TRBJ1-1; DNA: TGTGCCTGGAGTGACAGGGGGTTAGCTGAAGCTTTCTTT; CDR3: CAWSDRGLAEAFF
length: 13; size: NA; D: TRBD1; V: TRBV2; J: TRBJ2-1; DNA: TGTGCCAGCGCGGGGACAGGGTACAATGAGCAGTTCTTC; CDR3: CASAGTGYNEQFF
length: 17; size: NA; D: NA; V: TRBV14; J: TRBJ1-1; DNA: TGTGCCAGCAGCCCTCTTAGAGACGAGGGCCAGAACACTGAAGCTTTCTTT; CDR3: CASSPLRDEGQNTEAFF